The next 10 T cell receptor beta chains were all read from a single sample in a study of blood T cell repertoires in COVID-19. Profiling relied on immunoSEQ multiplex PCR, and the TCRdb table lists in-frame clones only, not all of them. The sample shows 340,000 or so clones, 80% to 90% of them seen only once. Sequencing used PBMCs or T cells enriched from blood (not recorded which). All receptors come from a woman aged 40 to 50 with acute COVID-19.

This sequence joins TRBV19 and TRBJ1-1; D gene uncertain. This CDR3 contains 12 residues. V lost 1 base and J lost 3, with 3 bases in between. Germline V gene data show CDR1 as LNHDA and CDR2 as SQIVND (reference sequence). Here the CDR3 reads CASSIADTEAFF. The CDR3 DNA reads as TGTGCCAGTAGTATAGCGGACACTGAAGCTTTCTTT.

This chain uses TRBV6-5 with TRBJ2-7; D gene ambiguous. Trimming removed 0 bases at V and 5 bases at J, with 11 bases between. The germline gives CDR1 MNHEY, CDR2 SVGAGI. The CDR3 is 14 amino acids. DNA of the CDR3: TGTGCCAGCAGTTACTCCTTGACGGCGGACGAGCAGTACTTC. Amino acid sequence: CASSYSLTADEQYF.

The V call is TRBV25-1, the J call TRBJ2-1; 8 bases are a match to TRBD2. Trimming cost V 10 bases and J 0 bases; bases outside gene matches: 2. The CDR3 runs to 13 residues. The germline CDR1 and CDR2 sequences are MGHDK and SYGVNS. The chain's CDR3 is CATTSGSYNEQFF. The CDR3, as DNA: TGTGCCACCACTAGCGGCTCCTACAATGAGCAGTTCTTC.

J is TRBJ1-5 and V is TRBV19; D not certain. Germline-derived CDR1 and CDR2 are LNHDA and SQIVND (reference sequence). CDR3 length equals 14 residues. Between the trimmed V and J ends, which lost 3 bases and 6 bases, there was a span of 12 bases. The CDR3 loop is CASSISWVGQPQHF. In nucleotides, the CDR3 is TGTGCCAGTAGTATTAGCTGGGTGGGTCAGCCCCAGCATTTT.

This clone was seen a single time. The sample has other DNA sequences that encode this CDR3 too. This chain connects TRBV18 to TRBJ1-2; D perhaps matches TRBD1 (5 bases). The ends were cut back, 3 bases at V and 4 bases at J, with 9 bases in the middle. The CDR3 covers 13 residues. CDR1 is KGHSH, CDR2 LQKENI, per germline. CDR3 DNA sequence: TGTGCCAGCTCACCGAGGCAGGGCTATGGCTACACCTTC. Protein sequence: CASSPRQGYGYTF.

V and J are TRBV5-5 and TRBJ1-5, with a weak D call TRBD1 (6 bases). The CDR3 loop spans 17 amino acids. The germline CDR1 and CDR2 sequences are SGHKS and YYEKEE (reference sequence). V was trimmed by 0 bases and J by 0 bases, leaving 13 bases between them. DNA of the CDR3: TGTGCCAGCAGCTTGGGTCAGGGGATTAATAGCAATCAGCCCCAGCATTTT. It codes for CASSLGQGINSNQPQHF.

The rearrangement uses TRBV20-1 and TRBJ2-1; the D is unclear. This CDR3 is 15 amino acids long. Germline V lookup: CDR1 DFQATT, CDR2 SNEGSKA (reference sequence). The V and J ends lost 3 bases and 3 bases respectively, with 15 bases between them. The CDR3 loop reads CSASEAAHYYNEQFF. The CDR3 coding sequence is TGCAGTGCTAGTGAGGCAGCGCATTACTACAATGAGCAGTTCTTC.

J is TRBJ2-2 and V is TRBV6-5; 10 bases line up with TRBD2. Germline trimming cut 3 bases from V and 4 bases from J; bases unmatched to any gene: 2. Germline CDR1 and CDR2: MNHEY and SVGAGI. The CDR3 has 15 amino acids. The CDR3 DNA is TGTGCCAGCAGTTATAGCGGGGGGTCCACCGGGGAGCTGTTTTTT. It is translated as CASSYSGGSTGELFF.

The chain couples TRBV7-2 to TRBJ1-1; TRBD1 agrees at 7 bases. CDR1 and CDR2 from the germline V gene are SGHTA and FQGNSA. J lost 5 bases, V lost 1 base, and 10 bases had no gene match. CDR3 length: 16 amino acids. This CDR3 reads CASSLDGVRGRTEAFF. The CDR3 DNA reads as TGTGCCAGCAGCTTAGATGGTGTCAGGGGGAGAACTGAAGCTTTCTTT.

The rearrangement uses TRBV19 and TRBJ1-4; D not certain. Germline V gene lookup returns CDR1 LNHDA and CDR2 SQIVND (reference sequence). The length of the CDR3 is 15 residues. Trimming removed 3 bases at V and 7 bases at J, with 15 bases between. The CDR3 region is CASSIRLGVGEKLFF. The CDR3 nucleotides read TGTGCCAGTAGTATCCGACTCGGAGTGGGTGAAAAACTGTTTTTT.